This is a list of T cell receptor beta chains from one sample in a study of blood T cell repertoires in COVID-19. Libraries were prepared by immunoSEQ multiplex PCR; TCRdb keeps only in-frame clonotypes and omits some of them. The repertoire holds tens of thousands of clones, with just over 85% as singletons. Sequenced: peripheral blood. The source is a human donor in a cohort sampled during active COVID-19. The CDR3 runs from the conserved cysteine through the conserved F or W. A D gene is named only where the DNA matches it firmly. The size field is filled for only some rows; it gives once, few, many or a size class.

j_call: TRBJ1-3
d_call: .
v_call: TRBV25-1
clone_size: .
cdr3_nt: TGTGCCAGCAGTGTTGGGGAGGGGACCTCTGGAAACACCATATATTTT
cdr3_aa: CASSVGEGTSGNTIYF

j_call: TRBJ2-2
d_call: TRBD1
v_call: TRBV27
clone_size: medium-sized
cdr3_nt: TGTGCCAGCAGAAGGACAGGGGACACCGGGGAGCTGTTTTTT
cdr3_aa: CASRRTGDTGELFF

j_call: TRBJ2-1
d_call: TRBD2
v_call: TRBV6-5
clone_size: .
cdr3_nt: TGTGCCAGCGTGGACGGGGGGACCAGCAATGAGCAGTTCTTC
cdr3_aa: CASVDGGTSNEQFF

j_call: TRBJ2-4
d_call: .
v_call: TRBV6-6
clone_size: .
cdr3_nt: TGTGCCAGCAGTCCCGCGGTCGGGGGTCAGGTAGCCAAAAACATTCAGTACTTC
cdr3_aa: CASSPAVGGQVAKNIQYF

j_call: TRBJ2-7
d_call: .
v_call: TRBV29-1
clone_size: .
cdr3_nt: TGCAGCGCCGCGGGAGGACAGGCCTCTGACGAGCAGTACTTC
cdr3_aa: CSAAGGQASDEQYF

j_call: TRBJ2-3
d_call: .
v_call: TRBV7-8
clone_size: .
cdr3_nt: TGTGCCAGCAGCCCCGGAGAGCGGTTTTTTACAGATACGCAGTATTTT
cdr3_aa: CASSPGERFFTDTQYF

j_call: TRBJ2-7
d_call: .
v_call: TRBV5-5
clone_size: few
cdr3_nt: TGTGCCAGCTCCGACCAGCGGAGTTTCTACGAGCAGTACTTC
cdr3_aa: CASSDQRSFYEQYF

j_call: TRBJ1-2
d_call: TRBD1
v_call: TRBV19
clone_size: .
cdr3_nt: TGTGCCAGTAGTGACGGACAGGCTTATGGCTACACCTTC
cdr3_aa: CASSDGQAYGYTF

j_call: TRBJ2-5
d_call: TRBD1
v_call: TRBV14
clone_size: once
cdr3_nt: TGTGCCAGCAGCCAACCCGGGACAGGGGACGAGACCCAGTACTTC
cdr3_aa: CASSQPGTGDETQYF

j_call: TRBJ2-3
d_call: .
v_call: TRBV21-1
clone_size: .
cdr3_nt: TGTGCCCCTGGGCAGGGTGGCGGGAGGGACGGGCCTAGCACAGATACGCAGTATTTT
cdr3_aa: CAPGQGGGRDGPSTDTQYF

j_call: TRBJ2-1
d_call: TRBD2
v_call: TRBV6-2/TRBV6-3
clone_size: .
cdr3_nt: TGTGCCAGCAGTACCTGGAGCGGGGGGGCACGAGAGCAGTTCTTC
cdr3_aa: CASSTWSGGAREQFF

j_call: TRBJ1-1
d_call: .
v_call: TRBV28
clone_size: .
cdr3_nt: TGTGCCAGCAGACCAACAGGGAAGGACACTGAAGCTTTCTTT
cdr3_aa: CASRPTGKDTEAFF

j_call: TRBJ1-2
d_call: TRBD1
v_call: TRBV12-3/TRBV12-4
clone_size: once
cdr3_nt: TGTGCCAGCAGCCCGGACAGGGGGGGTGGCTACACCTTC
cdr3_aa: CASSPDRGGGYTF

j_call: TRBJ2-2
d_call: .
v_call: TRBV24-1
clone_size: .
cdr3_nt: TGTGCCACCTCTGAGACAGCTAACACCGGGGAGCTGTTTTTT
cdr3_aa: CATSETANTGELFF

j_call: TRBJ2-1
d_call: TRBD1
v_call: TRBV19
clone_size: .
cdr3_nt: TGTGCCAGTGGCACAGGGGGAAGTGTGGATGAGCAGTTCTTC
cdr3_aa: CASGTGGSVDEQFF

j_call: TRBJ1-5
d_call: .
v_call: TRBV12-5
clone_size: .
cdr3_nt: TGTGCTAGTGGTTTAAACGGGTCCAATCAGCCCCAGCATTTT
cdr3_aa: CASGLNGSNQPQHF

j_call: TRBJ1-4
d_call: TRBD1
v_call: TRBV15
clone_size: .
cdr3_nt: TGTGCCACCAGCCCTCTCCAGGGACAGGGTGGAGAAAAACTGTTTTTT
cdr3_aa: CATSPLQGQGGEKLFF

j_call: TRBJ2-3
d_call: TRBD2
v_call: TRBV5-1
clone_size: once
cdr3_nt: TGCGCCAGTTTACCCGGGGAGCGGGGAAGCACAGATACGCAGTATTTT
cdr3_aa: CASLPGERGSTDTQYF

j_call: TRBJ2-3
d_call: TRBD2
v_call: TRBV6-2/TRBV6-3
clone_size: .
cdr3_nt: TGTGCCAGCAGTTATTCTACTAGCGGGGGGAACACAGATACGCAGTATTTT
cdr3_aa: CASSYSTSGGNTDTQYF

j_call: TRBJ2-1
d_call: .
v_call: TRBV3-1/TRBV3-2
clone_size: once
cdr3_nt: TGTGCCAGCAGCCAAGATACACAGGCCTACAATGAGCAGTTCTTC
cdr3_aa: CASSQDTQAYNEQFF

j_call: TRBJ1-4
d_call: .
v_call: TRBV28
clone_size: once
cdr3_nt: TGTGCCAGCAGTTTTTCTTCAGGGAGGGAAAAACTGTTTTTT
cdr3_aa: CASSFSSGREKLFF

j_call: TRBJ2-2
d_call: .
v_call: TRBV11-2
clone_size: .
cdr3_nt: TGTGCCAGCAGCTTAGATTCTAGGGGGAACACCGGGGAGCTGTTTTTT
cdr3_aa: CASSLDSRGNTGELFF

j_call: TRBJ2-7
d_call: TRBD1
v_call: TRBV28
clone_size: .
cdr3_nt: TGTGCCAGCAGTTTATGGTCTGACAGGGGAGGAGAGCAGTACTTC
cdr3_aa: CASSLWSDRGGEQYF

j_call: TRBJ1-1
d_call: .
v_call: TRBV6-2/TRBV6-3
clone_size: .
cdr3_nt: TGTGCCAGCAGCCCACGGACAGCCGACAACACTGAAGCTTTCTTT
cdr3_aa: CASSPRTADNTEAFF

j_call: TRBJ2-1
d_call: TRBD1
v_call: TRBV6-1
clone_size: once
cdr3_nt: TGTGCCAGCAGTGAGTTTGAGACAGGGGGTTTTTACAATGAGCAGTTCTTC
cdr3_aa: CASSEFETGGFYNEQFF

j_call: TRBJ2-4
d_call: TRBD2
v_call: TRBV27
clone_size: .
cdr3_nt: TGTGCCAGCAGTTTACTAGCGGTTGGGAAAAACATTCAGTACTTC
cdr3_aa: CASSLLAVGKNIQYF

j_call: TRBJ2-6
d_call: .
v_call: TRBV4-3
clone_size: .
cdr3_nt: TGCGCCAGCAGCCAAGATATCAGCTCTGGGGCCAACGTCCTGACTTTC
cdr3_aa: CASSQDISSGANVLTF

j_call: TRBJ2-7
d_call: TRBD1
v_call: TRBV28
clone_size: .
cdr3_nt: TGTGCCAGCCTCGGCCTGGCGGGACAGGGGTATGGCGAGCAGTACTTC
cdr3_aa: CASLGLAGQGYGEQYF

j_call: TRBJ2-3
d_call: TRBD2
v_call: TRBV7-2
clone_size: .
cdr3_nt: TGTGCCAGCAGCTCCGGACTAGCGACTAGCACAGATACGCAGTATTTT
cdr3_aa: CASSSGLATSTDTQYF

j_call: TRBJ2-5
d_call: .
v_call: TRBV7-6
clone_size: .
cdr3_nt: TGTGCCAGCAGCTTCGACAGCCAAGAGACCCAGTACTTC
cdr3_aa: CASSFDSQETQYF

j_call: TRBJ1-2
d_call: .
v_call: TRBV11-2
clone_size: .
cdr3_nt: TGTGCCAGCAGCCCGACTCTCGCTAACTATGGCTACACCTTC
cdr3_aa: CASSPTLANYGYTF

j_call: TRBJ2-5
d_call: .
v_call: TRBV5-4
clone_size: .
cdr3_nt: TGTGCCAGCAGCTTCGCGGGGTTGGGGGAGACCCAGTACTTC
cdr3_aa: CASSFAGLGETQYF

j_call: TRBJ2-1
d_call: .
v_call: TRBV7-3
clone_size: .
cdr3_nt: TGTGCCAGCAGCTTAAGGACAGACAATGAGCAGTTCTTC
cdr3_aa: CASSLRTDNEQFF

j_call: TRBJ2-1
d_call: TRBD2
v_call: TRBV3-1/TRBV3-2
clone_size: .
cdr3_nt: TGTGCCAGCAGCCGAGGGGTAGCGGGGAACTCCTACAATGAGCAGTTCTTC
cdr3_aa: CASSRGVAGNSYNEQFF

j_call: TRBJ1-6
d_call: TRBD1
v_call: TRBV28
clone_size: .
cdr3_nt: TGTGCCAGCAGTGAGGGACAGGGAGAATCACCCCTCCACTTT
cdr3_aa: CASSEGQGESPLHF

j_call: TRBJ2-7
d_call: TRBD1
v_call: TRBV5-1
clone_size: .
cdr3_nt: TGCGCCAGCAGCCCGACAGGGGGCGTATACGAGCAGTACTTC
cdr3_aa: CASSPTGGVYEQYF

j_call: TRBJ2-2
d_call: TRBD1
v_call: TRBV5-1
clone_size: .
cdr3_nt: TGCGCCAGCAGCTTGACAGGGGAATTAACCGGGGAGCTGTTTTTT
cdr3_aa: CASSLTGELTGELFF

j_call: TRBJ2-7
d_call: TRBD2
v_call: TRBV4-2
clone_size: .
cdr3_nt: TGTGCCAGCAGCCCCTCTGTGGGAGTAGCGGGAGGTACCGGTGGGGACGAGCAGTACTTC
cdr3_aa: CASSPSVGVAGGTGGDEQYF

j_call: TRBJ2-7
d_call: .
v_call: TRBV5-1
clone_size: few
cdr3_nt: TGCGCCAGCTCGACAGGCCCGATTGGTGCCTACGAGCAGTACTTC
cdr3_aa: CASSTGPIGAYEQYF

j_call: TRBJ2-7
d_call: TRBD2
v_call: TRBV6-2/TRBV6-3
clone_size: .
cdr3_nt: TGTGCCAGCAGTCCAGCGGGGAGATCCTACGAGCAGTACTTC
cdr3_aa: CASSPAGRSYEQYF

j_call: TRBJ2-1
d_call: .
v_call: TRBV7-3
clone_size: .
cdr3_nt: TGTGCCAGCAGCTTAGGAGCCGGGGGCTCCTACAATGAGCAGTTCTTC
cdr3_aa: CASSLGAGGSYNEQFF

j_call: TRBJ2-1
d_call: .
v_call: TRBV3-1/TRBV3-2
clone_size: .
cdr3_nt: TGTGCCAGCAGCCATCAGTTAGCACCGAATGAGCAGTTCTTC
cdr3_aa: CASSHQLAPNEQFF

j_call: TRBJ2-7
d_call: .
v_call: TRBV7-3
clone_size: .
cdr3_nt: TGTGCCAGCAGCCAGTCGTCCATGAACTCCTACGAGCAGTACTTC
cdr3_aa: CASSQSSMNSYEQYF

j_call: TRBJ2-1
d_call: TRBD2
v_call: TRBV19
clone_size: .
cdr3_nt: TGTGCCAGTAGTGATCCGGGCATAGCGGGAGAGAGGAATGAGCAGTTCTTC
cdr3_aa: CASSDPGIAGERNEQFF

j_call: TRBJ1-2
d_call: .
v_call: TRBV15
clone_size: .
cdr3_nt: TGTGCCACCAGCAGAGATCGTCTCCAGGGGCTTAATAATGGCTACACCTTC
cdr3_aa: CATSRDRLQGLNNGYTF

j_call: TRBJ1-6
d_call: TRBD1
v_call: TRBV30
clone_size: .
cdr3_nt: TGTGCCTGGAGCGCGGACAGGGGGCTCGTTTCACCCCTCCACTTT
cdr3_aa: CAWSADRGLVSPLHF

j_call: TRBJ1-3
d_call: TRBD1
v_call: TRBV5-1
clone_size: .
cdr3_nt: TGCGCCAGCAGCGAAGGACAGGACTCTGGAAACACCATATATTTT
cdr3_aa: CASSEGQDSGNTIYF

j_call: TRBJ1-1
d_call: .
v_call: TRBV5-4
clone_size: few
cdr3_nt: TGTGCCAGCAGCTTAGGGGAGGGAGCTTTCTTT
cdr3_aa: CASSLGEGAFF

j_call: TRBJ2-3
d_call: TRBD2
v_call: TRBV3-1/TRBV3-2
clone_size: .
cdr3_nt: TGTGCCAGCAGCCGCATGGGACTAGCGGAGATCACAGATACGCAGTATTTT
cdr3_aa: CASSRMGLAEITDTQYF

j_call: TRBJ1-4
d_call: TRBD1
v_call: TRBV10-3
clone_size: .
cdr3_nt: TGTGCCATCAGTAAAGCCGGGACAGAGAATGAAAAACTGTTTTTT
cdr3_aa: CAISKAGTENEKLFF

j_call: TRBJ2-3
d_call: TRBD2
v_call: TRBV3-1/TRBV3-2
clone_size: .
cdr3_nt: TGTGCCAGCACCGGAGACGCGCGGGGGGGCTTGGGCACAGATACGCAGTATTTT
cdr3_aa: CASTGDARGGLGTDTQYF

j_call: TRBJ2-1
d_call: TRBD2
v_call: TRBV5-4
clone_size: .
cdr3_nt: TGTGCCAGCAGCCAGGGCGGGGGGCGCAATGAGCAGTTCTTC
cdr3_aa: CASSQGGGRNEQFF

j_call: TRBJ2-5
d_call: TRBD2
v_call: TRBV2
clone_size: .
cdr3_nt: TGTGCCAGGGAAACGGGACTAGCTGGCCAAGAGACCCAGTACTTC
cdr3_aa: CARETGLAGQETQYF

j_call: TRBJ2-2
d_call: TRBD2
v_call: TRBV6-6
clone_size: .
cdr3_nt: TGTGCCAGCAGTTTTCCTAGCGGGACGAACACCGGGGAGCTGTTTTTT
cdr3_aa: CASSFPSGTNTGELFF

j_call: TRBJ2-5
d_call: TRBD2
v_call: TRBV19
clone_size: .
cdr3_nt: TGTGCCAGTAGTATAGGGTTCCGGGGGGAACAAGAGACCCAGTACTTC
cdr3_aa: CASSIGFRGEQETQYF

j_call: TRBJ2-5
d_call: .
v_call: TRBV5-8
clone_size: .
cdr3_nt: TGTGCCAGCACCCCCCGGACCGGGGAAGAGACCCAGTACTTC
cdr3_aa: CASTPRTGEETQYF

j_call: TRBJ2-7
d_call: .
v_call: TRBV27
clone_size: .
cdr3_nt: TGTGCCAGCAGTGTACAGGGTCTTTCCTACGAGCAGTACTTC
cdr3_aa: CASSVQGLSYEQYF

j_call: TRBJ2-3
d_call: TRBD2
v_call: TRBV18
clone_size: .
cdr3_nt: TGTGCCAGCTCACCCTTCACCAGAAGGGGCGGGGGGGATACGCAGTATTTT
cdr3_aa: CASSPFTRRGGGDTQYF